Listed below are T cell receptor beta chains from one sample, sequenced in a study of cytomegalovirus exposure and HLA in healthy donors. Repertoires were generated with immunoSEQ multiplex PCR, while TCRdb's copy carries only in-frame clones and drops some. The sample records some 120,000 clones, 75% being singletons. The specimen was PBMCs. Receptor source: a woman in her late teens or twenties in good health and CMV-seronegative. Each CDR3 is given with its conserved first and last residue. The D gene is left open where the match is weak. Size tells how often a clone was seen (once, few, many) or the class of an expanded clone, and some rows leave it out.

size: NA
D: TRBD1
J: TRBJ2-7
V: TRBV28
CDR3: CASRAPGTGVKYEQYF
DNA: TGTGCCAGCAGAGCCCCCGGGACAGGGGTTAAATACGAGCAGTACTTC

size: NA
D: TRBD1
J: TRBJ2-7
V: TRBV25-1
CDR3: CASSGAEDRGQDEQYF
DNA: TGTGCCAGCAGCGGGGCAGAGGACAGGGGGCAGGACGAGCAGTACTTC

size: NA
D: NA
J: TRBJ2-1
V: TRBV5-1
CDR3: CASSHAGASSYNEQFF
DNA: TGCGCCAGCAGCCACGCGGGGGCTAGCTCCTACAATGAGCAGTTCTTC

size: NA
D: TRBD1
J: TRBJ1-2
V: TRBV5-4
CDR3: CASSGDRGSYGYTF
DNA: TGTGCCAGCAGCGGGGACAGGGGAAGCTATGGCTACACCTTC

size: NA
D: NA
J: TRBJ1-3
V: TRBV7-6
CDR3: CASSFNQEIYF
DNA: TGTGCCAGCAGCTTTAACCAAGAGATATATTTT

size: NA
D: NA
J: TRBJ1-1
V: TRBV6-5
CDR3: CASSPPGGMNTEAFF
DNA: TGTGCCAGCAGCCCCCCCGGGGGGATGAACACTGAAGCTTTCTTT

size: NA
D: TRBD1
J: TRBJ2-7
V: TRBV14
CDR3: CASSQVTGGHEQYF
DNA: TGTGCCAGCAGCCAAGTGACAGGGGGCCACGAGCAGTACTTC

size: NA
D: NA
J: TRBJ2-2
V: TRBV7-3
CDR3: CASSSYGGELFF
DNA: TGTGCCAGCAGCTCATACGGCGGGGAGCTGTTTTTT

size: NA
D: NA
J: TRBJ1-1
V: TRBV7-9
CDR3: CASSLWAGRGYSEAFF
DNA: TGTGCCAGCAGCTTATGGGCAGGGCGGGGGTATTCTGAAGCTTTCTTT

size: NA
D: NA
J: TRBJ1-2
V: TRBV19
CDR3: CASSGSGATYGYTF
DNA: TGTGCCAGTAGTGGATCAGGGGCTACGTATGGCTACACCTTC

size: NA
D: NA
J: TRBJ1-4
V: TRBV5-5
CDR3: CASSYREKLFF
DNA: TGTGCCAGCAGCTACAGGGAAAAACTGTTTTTT

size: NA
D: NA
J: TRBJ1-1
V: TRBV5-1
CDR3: CASSLASGADTEAFF
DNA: TGCGCCAGCAGCTTGGCCTCTGGGGCCGACACTGAAGCTTTCTTT

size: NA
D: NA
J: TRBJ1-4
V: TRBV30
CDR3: CAWSPRGGSTNEKLFF
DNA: TGTGCCTGGAGCCCCAGGGGCGGCTCAACTAATGAAAAACTGTTTTTT

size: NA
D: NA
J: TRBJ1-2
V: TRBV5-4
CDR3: CASSGTTTEYGYTF
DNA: TGTGCCAGCAGCGGGACTACTACCGAGTATGGCTACACCTTC

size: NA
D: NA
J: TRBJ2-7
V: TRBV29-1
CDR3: CSVGSRPSYEQYF
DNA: TGCAGCGTTGGTTCCAGGCCCTCCTACGAGCAGTACTTC

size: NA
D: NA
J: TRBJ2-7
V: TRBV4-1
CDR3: CASSAGRDSYEQYF
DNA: TGCGCCAGCAGCGCGGGACGGGACTCCTACGAGCAGTACTTC

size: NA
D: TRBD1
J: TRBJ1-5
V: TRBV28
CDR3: CASSSGQGNYQPQHF
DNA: TGTGCCAGCAGTTCCGGACAGGGGAACTATCAGCCCCAGCATTTT

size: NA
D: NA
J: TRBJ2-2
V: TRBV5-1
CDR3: CASSFGGDLGTGELFF
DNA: TGCGCCAGCAGCTTTGGAGGGGATCTAGGCACCGGGGAGCTGTTTTTT

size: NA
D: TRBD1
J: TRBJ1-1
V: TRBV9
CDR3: CASSVGQGAEAFF
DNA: TGTGCCAGCAGCGTAGGACAGGGGGCTGAAGCTTTCTTT

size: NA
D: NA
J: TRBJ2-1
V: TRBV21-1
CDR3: CASKEPSSYNEQFF
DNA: TGTGCCAGCAAAGAACCTAGCTCCTACAATGAGCAGTTCTTC

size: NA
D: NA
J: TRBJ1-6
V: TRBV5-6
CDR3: CASSPGQSAPLHF
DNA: TGTGCCAGCAGCCCCGGACAGTCCGCACCCCTCCACTTT

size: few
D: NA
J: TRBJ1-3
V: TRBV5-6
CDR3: CASSSGQRSGNTIYF
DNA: TGTGCCAGCAGCTCCGGACAGCGCTCTGGAAACACCATATATTTT